This is a list of T cell receptor beta chains from one sample in a study of siplizumab effects on memory and regulatory T cells. Measured with immunoSEQ multiplex PCR; TCRdb has only the in-frame clones, and not every one. The data show some 100,000 clones, 92% seen once. What was sequenced was Tregs sorted from blood. Receptors were obtained from a human donor in good health. Each CDR3 is given with its conserved first and last residue. A D gene is named only where the DNA matches it firmly. Size tells how often a clone was seen (once, few, many) or the class of an expanded clone, and some rows leave it out.

D: NA; size: few; V: TRBV6-1; J: TRBJ2-5; length: 13; CDR3: CASSDQGRETQYF; DNA: TGTGCCAGCAGTGACCAGGGTAGAGAGACCCAGTACTTC
D: NA; size: NA; V: TRBV23-1; J: TRBJ2-5; length: 15; CDR3: CASSQWRGRWETQYF; DNA: TGCGCCAGCAGTCAATGGAGGGGGCGATGGGAGACCCAGTACTTC
D: TRBD1; size: NA; V: TRBV9; J: TRBJ2-3; length: 13; CDR3: CASSVGGGQPPDF; DNA: TGTGCCAGCAGCGTAGGAGGGGGACAGCCCCCTGATTTT
D: NA; size: NA; V: TRBV9; J: TRBJ1-3; length: 15; CDR3: CASSAGRLPGDTIYF; DNA: TGTGCCAGCAGCGCCGGACGGTTACCTGGGGACACCATATATTTT
D: NA; size: NA; V: TRBV6-5; J: TRBJ2-2; length: 13; CDR3: CASSVPGIGELFF; DNA: TGTGCCAGCAGCGTCCCAGGGATCGGGGAGCTGTTTTTT
D: NA; size: NA; V: TRBV7-9; J: TRBJ1-1; length: 14; CDR3: CASSKSAGRTEAFF; DNA: TGTGCCAGCAGCAAGTCGGCAGGGCGGACTGAAGCTTTCTTT
D: TRBD1; size: NA; V: TRBV25-1; J: TRBJ2-3; length: 17; CDR3: CASSESGKGAGTDTQYF; DNA: TGTGCCAGCAGTGAATCTGGAAAGGGGGCCGGCACAGATACGCAGTATTTT
D: TRBD2; size: NA; V: TRBV10-3; J: TRBJ2-7; length: 16; CDR3: CAISVPLAGLNYEQYF; DNA: TGTGCCATCAGTGTACCACTAGCGGGACTTAACTACGAGCAGTACTTC
D: TRBD2; size: NA; V: TRBV10-1; J: TRBJ2-5; length: 16; CDR3: CASSEEATSGQETQYF; DNA: TGCGCCAGCAGTGAGGAGGCCACTAGCGGACAAGAGACCCAGTACTTC
D: NA; size: NA; V: TRBV5-4; J: TRBJ2-1; length: 13; CDR3: CASSSIDYNEQFF; DNA: TGTGCCAGCAGCTCGATAGATTACAATGAGCAGTTCTTC
D: NA; size: NA; V: TRBV11-2; J: TRBJ2-6; length: 17; CDR3: CASSLGQGGAGANVLTF; DNA: TGTGCCAGCAGCTTAGGCCAGGGAGGTGCTGGGGCCAACGTCCTGACTTTC
D: NA; size: NA; V: TRBV6-1; J: TRBJ2-2; length: 15; CDR3: CASSVGRANTGELFF; DNA: TGTGCCAGCAGTGTAGGCAGGGCGAACACCGGGGAGCTGTTTTTT
D: NA; size: NA; V: TRBV25-1; J: TRBJ2-2; length: 13; CDR3: CASTFGNTGELFF; DNA: TGTGCCAGCACGTTCGGGAACACCGGGGAGCTGTTTTTT
D: TRBD2; size: NA; V: TRBV7-2; J: TRBJ2-1; length: 15; CDR3: CASSLAPAGGYEQFF; DNA: TGTGCCAGCAGCTTAGCCCCAGCGGGAGGATATGAGCAGTTCTTC
D: TRBD2; size: once; V: TRBV25-1; J: TRBJ2-3; length: 15; CDR3: CDFQPLAGATDTQYF; DNA: TGTGACTTCCAACCCCTAGCGGGAGCAACAGATACGCAGTATTTT
D: NA; size: NA; V: TRBV19; J: TRBJ1-1; length: 15; CDR3: CASRSLRAPNTEAFF; DNA: TGTGCCAGTAGATCACTACGGGCCCCCAACACTGAAGCTTTCTTT
D: NA; size: NA; V: TRBV2; J: TRBJ2-5; length: 12; CDR3: CASHLWGETQYF; DNA: TGTGCCAGCCACCTGTGGGGAGAGACCCAGTACTTC
D: TRBD2; size: NA; V: TRBV12-5; J: TRBJ2-4; length: 17; CDR3: CASGSPTRAGGELIQYF; DNA: TGTGCTAGTGGTTCCCCAACTCGAGCGGGAGGGGAACTCATTCAGTACTTC
D: TRBD2; size: NA; V: TRBV10-1; J: TRBJ2-1; length: 13; CDR3: CASSSGRWNEQFF; DNA: TGCGCCAGCAGTAGCGGGAGATGGAATGAGCAGTTCTTC
D: NA; size: NA; V: TRBV5-4; J: TRBJ1-2; length: 16; CDR3: CASSFQPTPANYGYTF; DNA: TGTGCCAGCAGCTTCCAACCTACCCCAGCCAACTATGGCTACACCTTC
D: TRBD2; size: NA; V: TRBV5-1; J: TRBJ2-3; length: 15; CDR3: CASSLAGGSTDTQYF; DNA: TGCGCCAGCAGCCTAGCGGGAGGATCCACAGATACGCAGTATTTT
D: NA; size: NA; V: TRBV14; J: TRBJ2-3; length: 18; CDR3: CASSHTKVLGYSTDTQYF; DNA: TGTGCCAGCAGCCACACGAAGGTCCTGGGATATAGCACAGATACGCAGTATTTT
D: TRBD1; size: NA; V: TRBV5-1; J: TRBJ2-1; length: 14; CDR3: CASSYRTGRDEQFF; DNA: TGCGCCAGCAGCTACCGGACAGGGCGGGATGAGCAGTTCTTC
D: NA; size: NA; V: TRBV7-9; J: TRBJ1-4; length: 16; CDR3: CASSLRVAAANEKLFF; DNA: TGTGCCAGCAGCCTTCGAGTCGCAGCGGCTAATGAAAAACTGTTTTTT
D: TRBD1; size: NA; V: TRBV2; J: TRBJ1-4; length: 14; CDR3: CASREQGAYEKLFF; DNA: TGTGCCAGCAGGGAACAGGGGGCCTACGAAAAACTGTTTTTT
D: NA; size: NA; V: TRBV4-1; J: TRBJ2-7; length: 17; CDR3: CASSQEVLGRLEDEQYF; DNA: TGCGCCAGCAGCCAAGAGGTCCTGGGCCGCTTGGAGGACGAGCAGTACTTC
D: TRBD1; size: NA; V: TRBV7-9; J: TRBJ1-1; length: 12; CDR3: CASRKTGAEAFF; DNA: TGTGCCAGCAGAAAAACAGGGGCTGAAGCTTTCTTT
D: NA; size: NA; V: TRBV7-2; J: TRBJ2-3; length: 14; CDR3: CASSLDPAGDTQYF; DNA: TGTGCCAGCAGCCTCGACCCGGCGGGAGATACGCAGTATTTT
D: NA; size: NA; V: TRBV5-4; J: TRBJ2-6; length: 16; CDR3: CASSPPNSAGANVLTF; DNA: TGTGCCAGCAGCCCCCCAAACAGCGCTGGGGCCAACGTCCTGACTTTC
D: NA; size: NA; V: TRBV5-1; J: TRBJ2-5; length: 14; CDR3: CASNIGATQETQYF; DNA: TGCGCCAGCAACATCGGGGCCACACAAGAGACCCAGTACTTC
D: NA; size: NA; V: TRBV15; J: TRBJ1-3; length: 17; CDR3: CATSPESHRASGNTIYF; DNA: TGTGCCACCAGTCCCGAATCGCACAGAGCCTCTGGAAACACCATATATTTT
D: TRBD2; size: NA; V: TRBV27; J: TRBJ2-2; length: 19; CDR3: CASRRNWWLAGGETGELFF; DNA: TGTGCCAGCAGACGCAACTGGTGGCTAGCGGGAGGGGAGACCGGGGAGCTGTTTTTT
D: TRBD2; size: NA; V: TRBV2; J: TRBJ2-7; length: 15; CDR3: CASSIGTSVSYEQYF; DNA: TGTGCCAGCAGTATTGGGACTAGCGTCTCCTACGAGCAGTACTTC
D: NA; size: NA; V: TRBV10-2; J: TRBJ2-5; length: 14; CDR3: CASTDPRTRGSQYF; DNA: TGCGCCAGCACCGACCCGCGGACCCGGGGGTCCCAGTACTTC
D: NA; size: NA; V: TRBV6-1; J: TRBJ2-5; length: 15; CDR3: CASSEFGRAQETQYF; DNA: TGTGCCAGCAGTGAATTCGGCAGGGCGCAAGAGACCCAGTACTTC
D: TRBD1; size: NA; V: TRBV18; J: TRBJ2-7; length: 14; CDR3: CASSMQGAAYEQYF; DNA: TGTGCCAGCTCAATGCAGGGGGCAGCCTACGAGCAGTACTTC
D: NA; size: NA; V: TRBV2; J: TRBJ2-1; length: 14; CDR3: CASSQSGDYNEQFF; DNA: TGTGCCAGCTCACAAAGCGGAGACTACAATGAGCAGTTCTTC
D: NA; size: once; V: TRBV12-2; J: TRBJ1-5; length: 16; CDR3: CASRPDRGRRNQPQHF; DNA: TGTGCAAGTCGCCCCGATAGGGGGCGTCGCAATCAGCCCCAGCATTTT
D: TRBD2; size: NA; V: TRBV6-5; J: TRBJ2-4; length: 12; CDR3: CASSPSGNIQYF; DNA: TGTGCCAGCAGTCCTAGCGGAAACATTCAGTACTTC
D: TRBD2; size: NA; V: TRBV6-6; J: TRBJ2-7; length: 16; CDR3: CASSFRTSGFSYEQYF; DNA: TGTGCCAGCAGTTTCCGGACTAGCGGGTTTTCCTACGAGCAGTACTTC
D: TRBD1; size: once; V: TRBV6-5; J: TRBJ1-6; length: 14; CDR3: CASSYGTGTSPLHF; DNA: TGTGCCAGCAGTTACGGGACAGGGACTTCACCCCTCCACTTT
D: TRBD1; size: NA; V: TRBV29-1; J: TRBJ1-2; length: 14; CDR3: CSVVRDSPNYGYTF; DNA: TGCAGCGTTGTCAGGGACAGTCCTAACTATGGCTACACCTTC
D: NA; size: NA; V: TRBV2; J: TRBJ2-7; length: 13; CDR3: CASMISRAYEQYF; DNA: TGTGCCAGCATGATTTCCAGGGCTTACGAGCAGTACTTC
D: NA; size: NA; V: TRBV7-9; J: TRBJ2-5; length: 15; CDR3: CASSLWLRRQETQYF; DNA: TGTGCCAGCAGCTTATGGCTAAGGCGTCAAGAGACCCAGTACTTC
D: NA; size: NA; V: TRBV5-1; J: TRBJ2-3; length: 14; CDR3: CASSLGYGTDTQYF; DNA: TGCGCCAGCAGCTTGGGGTATGGTACAGATACGCAGTATTTT
D: NA; size: NA; V: TRBV13; J: TRBJ2-5; length: 14; CDR3: CASSFRDLSETQYF; DNA: TGTGCCAGCAGCTTCCGGGACTTATCAGAGACCCAGTACTTC